Listed below are T cell receptor beta chains from one sample, sequenced in a study of T cells after yellow fever vaccination. TCRdb ran MiXCR on the 5' RACE reads and lists one entry per CDR3 protein. Of under 600,000 distinct CDR3 sequences listed, approximately 15% were seen once; the top ten hold roughly 13%. The specimen comprised PBMCs, sampled on the day of the yellow fever booster vaccination. These receptors originate from a man aged 25-45 years who received the YFV17D yellow fever vaccine. CDR3s include the opening cysteine and the closing phenylalanine or tryptophan. The D gene is left open where the match is weak. Only part of the rows carry a size: once, few, many, or a class if the clone is expanded.

clone size,CDR3 length,V gene,D gene,J gene,CDR3 protein,CDR3 DNA
few,17,TRBV6-5,TRBD2,TRBJ2-1,CASSSGTSGSSYNEQFF,TGTGCCAGCAGTTCGGGGACTAGCGGGAGCTCCTACAATGAGCAGTTCTTC
few,14,TRBV19,.,TRBJ1-6,CASDLNRTWSPLHF,TGTGCCAGTGATCTGAACAGGACGTGGTCACCCCTCCACTTT
.,13,TRBV19,.,TRBJ2-2,CASSRVPSGELFF,TGTGCCAGTAGCCGCGTCCCCAGCGGGGAGCTGTTTTTT
.,18,TRBV11-1,.,TRBJ2-1,CASSLRPRLGPRGGEQFF,TGTGCCAGCAGCCTTCGACCCAGACTAGGTCCCCGAGGGGGTGAGCAGTTCTTC
.,15,TRBV24-1,.,TRBJ2-1,CATSDGLSSYNEQFF,TGTGCCACCAGTGACGGCCTTAGCTCCTACAATGAGCAGTTCTTC
.,13,TRBV15,.,TRBJ1-1,CATSRNGVTEAFF,TGTGCCACCAGCAGAAACGGGGTAACTGAAGCTTTCTTT
once,12,TRBV19,TRBD2,TRBJ2-1,CATAGESNEQFF,TGTGCCACAGCGGGAGAGAGCAATGAGCAGTTCTTC
.,13,TRBV7-2,.,TRBJ2-5,CASSRSSIGTQYF,TGTGCCAGCAGCCGCAGCTCGATAGGGACCCAGTACTTC
.,12,TRBV7-2,.,TRBJ2-5,CASSSLGRAQYF,TGTGCCAGCAGCTCCCTTGGGAGAGCCCAGTACTTC
.,14,TRBV9,.,TRBJ2-2,CASMVHPNTGELFF,TGTGCCAGCATGGTACACCCTAACACCGGGGAGCTGTTTTTT
.,18,TRBV27,TRBD2,TRBJ2-1,CASSGGRGRGSGRNEQFF,TGTGCCAGCAGTGGGGGGAGGGGGCGGGGTAGCGGGAGGAATGAGCAGTTCTTC
.,17,TRBV6-1,TRBD2,TRBJ2-5,CASSHPLASGRAETQYF,TGTGCCAGCAGTCATCCTTTGGCTAGCGGGAGGGCGGAGACCCAGTACTTC
.,15,TRBV18,.,TRBJ2-5,CASSTGHILQETQYF,TGTGCCAGCTCAACGGGACACATACTCCAAGAGACCCAGTACTTC
.,13,TRBV5-5,.,TRBJ2-7,CASSAGPNYEQYF,TGTGCCAGCAGCGCTGGACCCAACTACGAGCAGTACTTC
.,14,TRBV25-1,TRBD1,TRBJ1-2,CASSEWGQGNGYTF,TGTGCCAGCAGTGAATGGGGACAGGGCAACGGCTACACCTTC
.,14,TRBV11-1,.,TRBJ2-7,CASSRRRPPYEQYF,TGTGCCAGCAGCCGCCGGAGGCCCCCCTACGAGCAGTACTTC
many,15,TRBV27,.,TRBJ2-7,CASSPWDTNSYEQYF,TGTGCCAGCAGTCCGTGGGACACTAATTCCTACGAGCAGTACTTC
few,16,TRBV10-3,.,TRBJ2-1,CAISERLGGLGDEQFF,TGTGCCATCAGTGAACGTCTCGGTGGCCTTGGGGATGAGCAGTTCTTC
.,15,TRBV6-5,.,TRBJ1-6,CASSYSQIYNSPLHF,TGTGCCAGCAGTTACTCACAGATCTATAATTCACCCCTCCACTTT
.,14,TRBV20-1,.,TRBJ2-1,CSAPLAGSWNEQFF,TGCAGTGCTCCACTAGCTGGGAGTTGGAATGAGCAGTTCTTC
.,14,TRBV7-8,TRBD1,TRBJ1-5,CASSTRQGDQPQHF,TGTGCCAGCAGCACCCGACAGGGGGATCAGCCCCAGCATTTT
.,16,TRBV6-2/TRBV6-3,.,TRBJ2-4,CASSRALNGAENIQYF,TGTGCCAGCAGTCGCGCCCTAAACGGAGCCGAAAACATTCAGTACTTC
few,18,TRBV11-1,.,TRBJ2-4,CASSLYPKPGLAKNIQYF,TGTGCCAGCAGCTTATATCCGAAGCCGGGGCTAGCCAAAAACATTCAGTACTTC
.,13,TRBV27,TRBD1,TRBJ2-7,CASKKTGVSEQYF,TGTGCCAGCAAGAAGACAGGGGTGAGCGAGCAGTACTTC
.,13,TRBV7-8,.,TRBJ2-3,CASSPYVKDTQYF,TGTGCCAGCAGCCCCTACGTAAAAGATACGCAGTATTTT
few,14,TRBV20-1,.,TRBJ1-1,CSASMGSVNTEAFF,TGCAGTGCTAGTATGGGTTCCGTGAACACTGAAGCTTTCTTT
many,18,TRBV11-2,TRBD2,TRBJ2-2,CASSLISGGSGPTGELFF,TGTGCCAGCAGCTTAATTAGCGGCGGGAGTGGGCCCACCGGGGAGCTGTTTTTT
.,13,TRBV24-1,TRBD2,TRBJ2-1,CATSDPGGQEQFF,TGTGCCACCAGTGACCCGGGAGGGCAGGAGCAGTTCTTC
few,16,TRBV28,TRBD2,TRBJ2-3,CASSFASGRGSDTQYF,TGTGCCAGCAGTTTCGCTAGCGGGAGGGGGTCAGATACGCAGTATTTT
.,16,TRBV7-9,.,TRBJ2-4,CASSLEEGVAKNIQYF,TGTGCCAGCAGCTTAGAAGAGGGGGTAGCCAAAAACATTCAGTACTTC
many,14,TRBV27,.,TRBJ2-7,CASSLSGTAYEQYF,TGTGCCAGCAGCTTGAGCGGGACAGCCTACGAGCAGTACTTC
once,13,TRBV7-9,.,TRBJ2-7,CASSLGQMGEQYF,TGTGCCAGCAGCTTAGGGCAGATGGGCGAGCAGTACTTC
many,15,TRBV20-1,.,TRBJ1-4,CSASPAAQGVEKLFF,TGCAGTGCTAGTCCCGCGGCACAGGGTGTCGAAAAACTGTTTTTT
many,14,TRBV4-1,.,TRBJ2-5,CASSQLGLRETQYF,TGCGCCAGCAGCCAATTAGGGTTAAGAGAGACCCAGTACTTC
.,16,TRBV20-1,.,TRBJ2-5,CSAWVNRAFRIETQYF,TGCAGTGCTTGGGTCAACCGGGCCTTTAGGATAGAGACCCAGTACTTC